This TCR beta chain comes out of a study of T-cell memory formation after mild COVID-19. Study-level points and caveats: CD4+ clones that contracted lay mainly in CM and EM; CD8+ ones lay in EMRA.

TCRdb itself ran the 5' RACE reads through MiXCR, one entry per CDR3 protein. The sample contains about half a million distinct CDR3 sequences, 18% of which appear only once. The table lists this clonotype with a few counts. Its antigen is unknown. V was clipped by 7 bases and J by 6 bases; unmatched bases: 19. The CDR3 spans 18 residues. In germline, CDR1 is KGHDR, CDR2 SFDVKD. The sample was PBMCs or a T cell subset sorted from them (not recorded which). The sequence derives from an adult woman who had mild COVID-19 (a few samples of this study predate the infection). Cell type and time point are not known. V usage is TRBV24-1 and J usage is TRBJ2-2, with 7 bases aligning to TRBD2. CDR3 loop: CATRDTPRVAGVAGELFF. For the CDR3, the DNA is TGTGCCACCAGAGATACCCCCCGCGTGGCGGGAGTCGCCGGGGAGCTGTTTTTT.